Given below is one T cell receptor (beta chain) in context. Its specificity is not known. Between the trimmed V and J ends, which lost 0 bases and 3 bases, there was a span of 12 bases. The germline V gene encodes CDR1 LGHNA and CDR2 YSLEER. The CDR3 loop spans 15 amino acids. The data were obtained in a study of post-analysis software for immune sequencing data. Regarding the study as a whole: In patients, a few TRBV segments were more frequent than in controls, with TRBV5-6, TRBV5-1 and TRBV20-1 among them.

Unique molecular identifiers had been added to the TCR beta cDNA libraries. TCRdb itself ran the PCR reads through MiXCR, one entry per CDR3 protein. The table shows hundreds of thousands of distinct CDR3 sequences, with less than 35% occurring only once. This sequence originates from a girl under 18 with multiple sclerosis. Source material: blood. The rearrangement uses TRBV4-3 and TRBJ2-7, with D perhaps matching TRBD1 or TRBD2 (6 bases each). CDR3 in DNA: TGCGCCAGCAGCCAAGATGCCAGGGGAGGCTACGAGCAGTACTTC. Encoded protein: CASSQDARGGYEQYF.